This T cell receptor beta chain was documented in a study of quantifying T cell responses using KT2 cells. Study at large: Reverse transcription used primers in the TCR alpha and beta constant regions.

The ends were cut back, 8 bases at V and 2 bases at J, with 26 bases in the middle. This CDR3 has 18 amino acids. This clonotype was seen a few times. The cDNA 3' end received a ligated oligonucleotide with a UMI. An equimolar mix of RC1.1 and RC1.2 primed the beta chain across TRBC1 and TRBC2. Using its own MiXCR run on the UMI-ligation and nested PCR reads, TCRdb lists one record per CDR3 protein. The top ten hold 8% to 13% of the sample, which has 40,000 to 60,000 distinct CDR3 sequences, 9.5% to 13% seen once. Unfractionated PBMC were spiked with known numbers of KT2 clone cells. A range of KT2-to-PBMC ratios was made using fixed PBMC numbers.

Sequenced input: PBMCs spiked with cells of the T cell clone KT2. The V and J genes are TRBV12-3 or TRBV12-4 and TRBJ2-3; the D gene could be TRBD1 or TRBD2 (6 bases each). This receptor was obtained from a human donor. This chain's CDR3 is CASLSRGEEAPITDTQYF. The CDR3 bases are TGTGCCAGCCTCTCTAGGGGGGAGGAGGCCCCTATCACAGATACGCAGTATTTT.